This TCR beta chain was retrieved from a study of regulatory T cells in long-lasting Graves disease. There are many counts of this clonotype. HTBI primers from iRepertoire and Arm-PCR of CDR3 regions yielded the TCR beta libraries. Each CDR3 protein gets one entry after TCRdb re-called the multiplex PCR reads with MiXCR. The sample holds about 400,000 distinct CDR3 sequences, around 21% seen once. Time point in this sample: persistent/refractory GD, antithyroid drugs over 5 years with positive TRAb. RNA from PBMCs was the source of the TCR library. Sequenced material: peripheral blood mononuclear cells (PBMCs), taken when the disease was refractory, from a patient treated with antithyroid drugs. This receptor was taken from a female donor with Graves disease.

CDR3 in amino acids: CASSQSPRVGTEAFF. CDR3 DNA: TGTGCCAGCAGCCAGTCCCCCCGAGTGGGCACTGAAGCTTTCTTT. The chain combines TRBV3-1 with TRBJ1-1; D is unclear. Trimming pared 3 bases from V and 4 bases from J, leaving 15 bases between. In germline, CDR1 is LGHDT, CDR2 YNNKEL (reference sequence). This CDR3 region has 15 residues.